This T cell receptor (beta chain) was sequenced in a study of breast tumors, draining lymph nodes, adjacent tissues. TCRdb reprocessed the multiplex PCR reads via MiXCR and lists one record per CDR3 protein. The data hold some 130,000 distinct CDR3 sequences, with around 21% observed a single time. Axillary draining lymph nodes of breast cancer patients supplied the node samples. Germline V gives CDR1 DFQATT, CDR2 SNEGSKA (reference sequence). This CDR3 has 14 residues. Trimming shortened V by 2 bases and J by 5 bases, and 16 bases separated the two germline ends. Overall study findings and caveats: Luminal-like breast cancer showed significantly greater tumor-nontumor repertoire similarity than basal-like breast cancer did. The lymph node origin of tumor T cells was framed as consistent with a hypothesis, not demonstrated. Tumors had less TCR diversity than lymph nodes, more than nontumor tissue.

This clonotype has ten or more counts. Its antigen remains unidentified. The receptor's source is a female donor with breast cancer. Some clones in this sample may be carry-over from other donors' samples. This rearrangement joins TRBV20-1 to TRBJ2-7, with a weak D call TRBD2 (6 bases). Material for sequencing was axillary lymph node tissue. Here the CDR3 DNA reads TGCAGTGCTAGAACCGGGGGTGGTTGGGACGAGCAGTACTTC. This encodes CSARTGGGWDEQYF.